Given below is one TCR beta chain in context. The data were taken from a study of blood T cell repertoires in COVID-19. Study as a whole: PBMCs, B-cell-depleted T cells, or T cells were the source of the cDNA or gDNA that made up the material.

V was pared by 6 bases and J by 5 bases, with 14 bases of the junction left unmatched. The CDR3 consists of 16 residues. Germline assignment: CDR1 WSHSY and CDR2 SAAADI. In the original analysis: Nucleated cell number was recorded as an estimate derived from reference gene primer amplification. Sequencing used immunoSEQ multiplex PCR; TCRdb keeps in-frame clones, though not all of them. V and J calls and clone size are given by that table; D and trimming were obtained from the DNA. This table holds some 250,000 clones, 81% found once. V is TRBV10-2 and J is TRBJ2-5, with 8 bases lining up with TRBD1. Sample: peripheral blood. This receptor was identified in a woman aged 60-70 years with active or convalescent COVID-19. The CDR3: CASSLTGVGYGETQYF. In nucleotides, the CDR3 is TGCGCCAGCAGCCTGACAGGGGTGGGCTACGGGGAGACCCAGTACTTC.